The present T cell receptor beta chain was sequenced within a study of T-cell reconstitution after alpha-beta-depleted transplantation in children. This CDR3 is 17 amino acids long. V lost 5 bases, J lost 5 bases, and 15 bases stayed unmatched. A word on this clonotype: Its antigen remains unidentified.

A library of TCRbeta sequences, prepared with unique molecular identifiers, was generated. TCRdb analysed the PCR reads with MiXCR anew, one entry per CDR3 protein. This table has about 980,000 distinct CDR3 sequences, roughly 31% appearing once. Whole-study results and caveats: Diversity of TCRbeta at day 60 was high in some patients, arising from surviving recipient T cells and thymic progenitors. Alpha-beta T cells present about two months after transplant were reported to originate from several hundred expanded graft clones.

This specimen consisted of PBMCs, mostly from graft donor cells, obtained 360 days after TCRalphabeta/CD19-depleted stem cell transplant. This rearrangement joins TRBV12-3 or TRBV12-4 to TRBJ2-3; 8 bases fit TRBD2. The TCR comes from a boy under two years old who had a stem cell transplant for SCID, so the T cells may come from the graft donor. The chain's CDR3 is CASSPNHGGASEDTQYF. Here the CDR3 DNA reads TGTGCCAGCAGTCCAAACCACGGGGGGGCCTCAGAAGATACGCAGTATTTT.